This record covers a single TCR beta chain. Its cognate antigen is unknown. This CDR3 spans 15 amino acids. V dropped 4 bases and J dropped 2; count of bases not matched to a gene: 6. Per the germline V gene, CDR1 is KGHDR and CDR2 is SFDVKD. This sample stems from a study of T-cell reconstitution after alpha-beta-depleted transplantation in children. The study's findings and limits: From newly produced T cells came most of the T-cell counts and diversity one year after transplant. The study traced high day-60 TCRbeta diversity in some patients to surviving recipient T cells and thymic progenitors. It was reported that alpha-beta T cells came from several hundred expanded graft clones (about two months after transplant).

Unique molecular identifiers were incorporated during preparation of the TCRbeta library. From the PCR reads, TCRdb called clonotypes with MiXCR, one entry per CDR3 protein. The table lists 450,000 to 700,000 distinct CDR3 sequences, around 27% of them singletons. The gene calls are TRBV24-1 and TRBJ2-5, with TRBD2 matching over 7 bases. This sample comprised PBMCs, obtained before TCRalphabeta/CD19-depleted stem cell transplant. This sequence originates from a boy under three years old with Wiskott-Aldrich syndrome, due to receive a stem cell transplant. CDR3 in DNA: TGTGCCACCAGTGAGGGGGGGACGGAGCAAGAGACCCAGTACTTC. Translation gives CATSEGGTEQETQYF.